These 5 T cell receptor beta chains were sequenced from one sample in a study of cytomegalovirus exposure and HLA in healthy donors. Vbeta (60) and Jbeta (13) primers were used in the PCR. The assay was immunoSEQ multiplex PCR, and TCRdb's table has in-frame clones only and misses some. Of 130,000 or so clones listed, 75% to 90% are singletons. The sequenced sample consisted of PBMCs. These receptors were taken from a woman aged 50 to 60 in good health and CMV-seropositive.

V usage is TRBV5-6 and J usage is TRBJ1-4, with TRBD1 identical over 8 bases. CDR1 is SGHDT, CDR2 YYEEEE, per germline. The CDR3 spans 17 residues. V lost 0 bases and J lost 0; bases outside the gene matches: 4. The CDR3 DNA follows: TGTGCCAGCAGCTTGGGGACAGGGTATGCAACTAATGAAAAACTGTTTTTT. This sequence encodes CASSLGTGYATNEKLFF.

This chain uses TRBV10-2 with TRBJ2-7; 8 nucleotides agree with TRBD1. The V gene's germline CDR1 is WSHSY and CDR2 SAAADI. J lost 6 bases, V lost 5 bases, and 6 bases had no gene match. CDR3 size: 13 residues. CDR3 DNA: TGCGCCAGCAGTAAGCTACAGGGGGTCGAGCAGTACTTC. It yields the protein CASSKLQGVEQYF.

This clone was detected only once. This chain joins TRBV10-3 and TRBJ1-1; D not resolved. V lost 3 bases, J lost 5 bases, and 22 bases lay in between. CDR3 length equals 17 residues. CDR1 and CDR2 from the germline V gene are ENHRY and SYGVKD. In nucleotides, the CDR3 is TGTGCCATCAGTGACCCACCGGGAGTCAGATCGGGGACTGAAGCTTTCTTT. It yields the protein CAISDPPGVRSGTEAFF.

To note about this clone: The same CDR3 is also encoded by other DNA sequences in this sample. The V gene is TRBV7-9, the J gene TRBJ1-5, with 9 bases identical to TRBD1. From germline, CDR1 is SEHNR and CDR2 FQNEAQ (reference sequence). CDR3 size: 15 residues. With V trimmed by 1 base and J by 7 bases, 5 bases remained unmatched. This CDR3 is CASSLGTGEGQPQHF. CDR3 DNA sequence: TGTGCCAGCAGCTTAGGGACAGGGGAAGGGCAGCCCCAGCATTTT.

This chain connects TRBV7-8 to TRBJ1-5; D is possibly TRBD1 (5 bases). CDR3 size: 13 residues. CDR1 is SGHVS and CDR2 is FQNEAQ in the germline V gene. Deletions cut 5 bases from V and 5 bases from J, with 10 bases between. The CDR3 here is CASSDGRDQPQHF. CDR3 DNA: TGTGCCAGCAGCGACGGCAGGGATCAGCCCCAGCATTTT. The complete variable domain, with remaining parts taken from reference TRBV7-8 and TRBJ1-5, reads GAGVSQSPRYKVAKRGQDVALRCDPISGHVSLFWYQQALGQGPEFLTYFQNEAQLDKSGLPSDRFFAERPEGSVSTLKIQRTQQEDSAVYLCASSDGRDQPQHFGDGTRLSIL.